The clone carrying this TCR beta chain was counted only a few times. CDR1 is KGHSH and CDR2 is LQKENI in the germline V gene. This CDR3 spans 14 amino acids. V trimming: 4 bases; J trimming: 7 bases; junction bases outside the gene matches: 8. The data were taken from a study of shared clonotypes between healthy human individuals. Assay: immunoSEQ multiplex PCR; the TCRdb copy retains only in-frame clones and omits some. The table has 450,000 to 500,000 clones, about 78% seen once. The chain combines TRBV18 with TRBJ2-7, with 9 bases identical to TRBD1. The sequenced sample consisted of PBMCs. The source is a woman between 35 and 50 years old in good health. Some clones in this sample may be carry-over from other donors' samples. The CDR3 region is CASSLGTGLREQYF. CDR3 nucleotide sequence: TGTGCCAGCTCACTCGGGACAGGGCTTCGGGAGCAGTACTTC.